These T cell receptor beta chains were read from a single sample in a study of T cell responses to AZD1222 COVID-19 vaccine. Produced via immunoSEQ multiplex PCR; TCRdb's table is partial and in-frame only. Of some 130,000 clones listed, about 93% are singletons. This sample comprised peripheral blood, obtained 28 days after the second AZD1222 dose. Receptors were obtained from an adult who received the AZD1222 COVID-19 vaccine. Both conserved end residues are part of each CDR3. Each record gives: clone size, D gene, V gene, J gene, CDR3 DNA, CDR3 protein. The D gene is left open where the match is weak. Clone size is shown for a subset of rows, as once, few, many or a class of expanded clone.

clone size: .
D gene: .
V gene: TRBV11-3
J gene: TRBJ2-5
CDR3 DNA: TGTGCCAGCAGCTTGGGCCTAGCGGAGACCCAGTACTTC
CDR3 protein: CASSLGLAETQYF

clone size: .
D gene: .
V gene: TRBV5-4
J gene: TRBJ1-1
CDR3 DNA: TGTGCCAGCAGCTTCCAGAACACTGAAGCTTTCTTT
CDR3 protein: CASSFQNTEAFF

clone size: .
D gene: .
V gene: TRBV4-1
J gene: TRBJ1-4
CDR3 DNA: TGCGCCAGCAGCCAGACCCCGCCGCGGACAGCAACTAATGAAAAACTGTTTTTT
CDR3 protein: CASSQTPPRTATNEKLFF

clone size: .
D gene: .
V gene: TRBV5-6
J gene: TRBJ1-1
CDR3 DNA: TGTGCCAGCAGCTTGGTTCGGGTAATGAACACTGAAGCTTTCTTT
CDR3 protein: CASSLVRVMNTEAFF

clone size: .
D gene: .
V gene: TRBV7-9
J gene: TRBJ1-2
CDR3 DNA: TGTGCCAGCAGCAGCTTGGGGCTTGGCTACACCTTC
CDR3 protein: CASSSLGLGYTF

clone size: .
D gene: TRBD1
V gene: TRBV4-1
J gene: TRBJ2-6
CDR3 DNA: TGCGCCAGCAGCTCACAGGGGGCAGCTGGGGCCAACGTCCTGACTTTC
CDR3 protein: CASSSQGAAGANVLTF

clone size: .
D gene: .
V gene: TRBV19
J gene: TRBJ2-6
CDR3 DNA: TGTGCCAGTAGTATTCCTCGGGGCTCTGGGGCCAACGTCCTGACTTTC
CDR3 protein: CASSIPRGSGANVLTF

clone size: .
D gene: .
V gene: TRBV5-8
J gene: TRBJ1-1
CDR3 DNA: TGTGCCAGCAGCTTGAGGGCAGGTGCCACTGAAGCTTTCTTT
CDR3 protein: CASSLRAGATEAFF

clone size: .
D gene: TRBD1
V gene: TRBV5-1
J gene: TRBJ1-2
CDR3 DNA: TGCGCCAGCAGGCCCGGGACAGGGGGCGCAGGTAGCTATGGCTACACCTTC
CDR3 protein: CASRPGTGGAGSYGYTF

clone size: once
D gene: .
V gene: TRBV18
J gene: TRBJ2-7
CDR3 DNA: TGTGCCAGCTCAACCCGGACAGTCTACGAGCAGTACTTC
CDR3 protein: CASSTRTVYEQYF

clone size: .
D gene: .
V gene: TRBV30
J gene: TRBJ1-3
CDR3 DNA: TGTGCCTGGGGGGGGTCTCGAAACACCATATATTTT
CDR3 protein: CAWGGSRNTIYF

clone size: .
D gene: .
V gene: TRBV6-2/TRBV6-3
J gene: TRBJ1-1
CDR3 DNA: TGTGCCAGCAGTTGGTCGGGCACTGAAGCTTTCTTT
CDR3 protein: CASSWSGTEAFF

clone size: .
D gene: TRBD1
V gene: TRBV30
J gene: TRBJ1-4
CDR3 DNA: TGTGCCTGGAGTTTCACGGACAGGAAACTGTTTTTT
CDR3 protein: CAWSFTDRKLFF

clone size: .
D gene: .
V gene: TRBV5-1
J gene: TRBJ2-3
CDR3 DNA: TGCGCCAGCAGCCCCAACAGGGCGGTTCAAGATACGCAGTATTTT
CDR3 protein: CASSPNRAVQDTQYF

clone size: .
D gene: TRBD1
V gene: TRBV28
J gene: TRBJ1-2
CDR3 DNA: TGTGCCAGTACCGGGACAGTCTATGGCTACACCTTC
CDR3 protein: CASTGTVYGYTF

clone size: .
D gene: .
V gene: TRBV5-5
J gene: TRBJ1-2
CDR3 DNA: TGTGCCAGCAGCTTGGGTCCCTCATCAACTAACTATGGCTACACCTTC
CDR3 protein: CASSLGPSSTNYGYTF

clone size: .
D gene: .
V gene: TRBV2
J gene: TRBJ1-1
CDR3 DNA: TGTGCCAGCCGTGGCAGGGTGAACACTGAAGCTTTCTTT
CDR3 protein: CASRGRVNTEAFF

clone size: .
D gene: .
V gene: TRBV6-5
J gene: TRBJ1-1
CDR3 DNA: TGTGCCAGCAGGGATACCAGACGGAACACTGAAGCTTTCTTT
CDR3 protein: CASRDTRRNTEAFF

clone size: .
D gene: .
V gene: TRBV5-8
J gene: TRBJ2-2
CDR3 DNA: TGTGCCAGCAGCCCTTGGATTGGGATCCGCGGGGAGCTGTTTTTT
CDR3 protein: CASSPWIGIRGELFF

clone size: .
D gene: .
V gene: TRBV3-1/TRBV3-2
J gene: TRBJ2-1
CDR3 DNA: TGTGCCAGCAGCCAACGACGGACTCCAGCCTCTTGGTTCAATGAGCAGTTCTTC
CDR3 protein: CASSQRRTPASWFNEQFF

clone size: .
D gene: .
V gene: TRBV6-5
J gene: TRBJ1-1
CDR3 DNA: TGTGCCAGCAGAGTAACCGGGCCTGGGACTGAAGCTTTCTTT
CDR3 protein: CASRVTGPGTEAFF

clone size: .
D gene: TRBD1
V gene: TRBV28
J gene: TRBJ2-1
CDR3 DNA: TGTGCCAGCAGTCCCGGGACAGGGGCGTACAATGAGCAGTTCTTC
CDR3 protein: CASSPGTGAYNEQFF

clone size: .
D gene: .
V gene: TRBV2
J gene: TRBJ1-2
CDR3 DNA: TGTGCCAGCAGTGAAAGTGGCCCAGGGCCTGGCTACACCTTC
CDR3 protein: CASSESGPGPGYTF

clone size: .
D gene: TRBD1
V gene: TRBV24-1
J gene: TRBJ2-1
CDR3 DNA: TGTGCCACCAGTGATTACAGGGGGCCCTACAATGAGCAGTTCTTC
CDR3 protein: CATSDYRGPYNEQFF

clone size: .
D gene: .
V gene: TRBV9
J gene: TRBJ1-1
CDR3 DNA: TGTGCCAGCAGCCCAACCTCCCGGGGAGGATCTGAAGCTTTCTTT
CDR3 protein: CASSPTSRGGSEAFF

clone size: .
D gene: TRBD1
V gene: TRBV19
J gene: TRBJ1-1
CDR3 DNA: TGTGCCAGTAGTCTGGGACAGGGGACTGAAGCTTTCTTT
CDR3 protein: CASSLGQGTEAFF

clone size: .
D gene: .
V gene: TRBV5-6
J gene: TRBJ2-5
CDR3 DNA: TGTGCCAGCAGCCCGTCTAAGTATTTACAAGAGACCCAGTACTTC
CDR3 protein: CASSPSKYLQETQYF

clone size: .
D gene: .
V gene: TRBV7-8
J gene: TRBJ1-1
CDR3 DNA: TGTGCCAGCAGCTTCGCGGGGAACACTGAAGCTTTCTTT
CDR3 protein: CASSFAGNTEAFF

clone size: .
D gene: .
V gene: TRBV4-2
J gene: TRBJ2-7
CDR3 DNA: TGTGCCAGCAGCCAAGAGCACTACGAGCAGTACTTC
CDR3 protein: CASSQEHYEQYF

clone size: few
D gene: .
V gene: TRBV19
J gene: TRBJ1-4
CDR3 DNA: TGTGCCGCCCAACAGGGTGTAATACTGTTTTTT
CDR3 protein: CAAQQGVILFF

clone size: .
D gene: .
V gene: TRBV24-1
J gene: TRBJ1-2
CDR3 DNA: TGTGCCACCAGTGAACGGGGGTATGGCTACACCTTC
CDR3 protein: CATSERGYGYTF

clone size: once
D gene: .
V gene: TRBV6-2/TRBV6-3
J gene: TRBJ1-1
CDR3 DNA: TGTGCCAGCAGTTACTCGGGACCCGGGACTAGTCCGAACACTGAAGCTTTCTTT
CDR3 protein: CASSYSGPGTSPNTEAFF

clone size: .
D gene: .
V gene: TRBV7-9
J gene: TRBJ2-4
CDR3 DNA: TGTGCCAGCCCCCCCAGTGGCCGGGTAGCCAAAAACATTCAGTACTTC
CDR3 protein: CASPPSGRVAKNIQYF

clone size: .
D gene: TRBD1
V gene: TRBV19
J gene: TRBJ1-6
CDR3 DNA: TGTGCCAGTAGGACTACGGGACAGGTTTGGGGACCCCTCCACTTT
CDR3 protein: CASRTTGQVWGPLHF

clone size: .
D gene: TRBD2
V gene: TRBV9
J gene: TRBJ2-3
CDR3 DNA: TGTGCCAGCTCATTGGGGGGGTTAGAAACAGATACGCAGTATTTT
CDR3 protein: CASSLGGLETDTQYF

clone size: many
D gene: TRBD2
V gene: TRBV7-9
J gene: TRBJ2-2
CDR3 DNA: TGTGCCAGCAGCTTAGCGCGGGGGGCCTCCGGGGAGCTGTTTTTT
CDR3 protein: CASSLARGASGELFF

clone size: .
D gene: TRBD1
V gene: TRBV19
J gene: TRBJ1-2
CDR3 DNA: TGTGCCATTAAGGGGGCCCCCTTCTATGGCTACACCTTC
CDR3 protein: CAIKGAPFYGYTF